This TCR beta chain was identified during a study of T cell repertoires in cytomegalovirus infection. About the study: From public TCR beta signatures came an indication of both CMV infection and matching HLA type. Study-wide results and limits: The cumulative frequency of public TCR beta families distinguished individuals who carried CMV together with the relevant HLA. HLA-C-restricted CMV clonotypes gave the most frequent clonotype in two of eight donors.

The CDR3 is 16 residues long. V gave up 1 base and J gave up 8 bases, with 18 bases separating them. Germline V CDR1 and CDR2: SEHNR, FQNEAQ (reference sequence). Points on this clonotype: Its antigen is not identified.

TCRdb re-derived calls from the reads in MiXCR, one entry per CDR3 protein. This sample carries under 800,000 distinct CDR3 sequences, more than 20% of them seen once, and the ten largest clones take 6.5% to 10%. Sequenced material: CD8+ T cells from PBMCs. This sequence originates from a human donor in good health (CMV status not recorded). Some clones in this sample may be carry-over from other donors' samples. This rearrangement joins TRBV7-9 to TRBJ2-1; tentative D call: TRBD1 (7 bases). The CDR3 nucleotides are TGTGCCAGCAGCTTAGGGAGGAGGGGGCAACGACATGAGCAGTTCTTC. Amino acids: CASSLGRRGQRHEQFF. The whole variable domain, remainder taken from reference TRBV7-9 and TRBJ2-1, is DTGVSQNPRHKITKRGQNVTFRCDPISEHNRLYWYRQTLGQGPEFLTYFQNEAQLEKSRLLSDRFSAERPKGSFSTLEIQRTEQGDSAMYLCASSLGRRGQRHEQFFGPGTRLTVL.